Following are 20 T cell receptor beta chains from one sample sequenced in a study of shared clonotypes between healthy human individuals. Measured with immunoSEQ multiplex PCR; TCRdb has only the in-frame clones, and not every one. Among some 2.3 million clones listed, 90% to 95% were seen once. The sample was naive CD4+ T cells from PBMCs. Documented subset: CD45RA+ positively selected. The source is a man between 18 and 29 years old in good health. Some clones in this sample may be carry-over from other donors' samples.

This chain connects TRBV4-3 to TRBJ2-3; either TRBD1 or TRBD2 may fit D (7 bases each). This CDR3 is 13 amino acids long. Deletions cut 4 bases from V and 6 bases from J, with 11 bases between. Germline V gene data show CDR1 as LGHNA and CDR2 as YSLEER. The CDR3 is CASSRQGGDTQYF. The CDR3 nucleotides read TGCGCCAGCAGCCGGCAGGGGGGGGATACGCAGTATTTT.

This chain uses TRBV5-1 with TRBJ2-5; tentative D call: TRBD2 (5 bases). CDR1 SGHRS and CDR2 YFSETQ come from the germline V gene. Trimming removed 5 bases at V and 4 bases at J, with 21 bases between. The CDR3 loop spans 16 amino acids. The CDR3 protein is CASSSTSPGIGETQYF. In DNA, the CDR3 is TGCGCCAGCAGTTCAACTAGTCCAGGAATCGGAGAGACCCAGTACTTC.

The genes are TRBV4-1 and TRBJ2-2, with 9 bases matching TRBD2. CDR3 length: 16 residues. Germline V lookup: CDR1 MGHRA, CDR2 YSYEKL. Trimming at V came to 3 bases and at J to 9 bases, leaving 11 bases not matched to a gene. The CDR3 region is CASSHASTSGKRELFF. CDR3 DNA sequence: TGCGCCAGCAGCCACGCCTCGACTAGCGGCAAAAGGGAGCTGTTTTTT.

This rearrangement joins TRBV5-1 to TRBJ1-3, with D possibly matching TRBD1 (5 bases). The CDR3 is made up of 14 amino acids. V was trimmed by 5 bases and J by 0 bases, leaving 9 bases between them. Looked up from germline, CDR1 is SGHRS and CDR2 is YFSETQ. CDR3 DNA: TGCGCCAGCAGGCCAGGGACCTCTGGAAACACCATATATTTT. Protein product: CASRPGTSGNTIYF.

V usage is TRBV28 and J usage is TRBJ1-1, with unresolved D. Per germline, CDR1 MDHEN and CDR2 SYDVKM. The CDR3 covers 15 residues. V dropped 6 bases and J dropped 1 base, with 15 bases sitting between them. CDR3 sequence reads: CASSERGRSNTEAFF. The CDR3 DNA follows: TGTGCCAGCAGCGAACGGGGTAGGTCGAACACTGAAGCTTTCTTT.

This chain joins TRBV9 and TRBJ1-2, with 7 bases matching TRBD1. CDR3 length equals 15 residues. The germline V gene has CDR1 SGDLS and CDR2 YYNGEE. V gave up 2 bases and J gave up 2 bases; unmatched junction bases: 6. The CDR3 nucleotides are TGTGCCAGCAGCGTGAGGGACAGACCCAACTATGGCTACACCTTC. This gives the protein CASSVRDRPNYGYTF.

A note on this clone: The same CDR3 is also encoded by other DNA sequences in this sample. The V call is TRBV7-9, the J call TRBJ2-3, with 10 bases fitting TRBD2. V dropped 5 bases and J dropped 0; count of bases not matched to a gene: 2. CDR3 length: 15 residues. CDR1 is SEHNR and CDR2 is FQNEAQ in the germline V gene (reference sequence). Here the CDR3 reads CASSLLAGSTDTQYF. As DNA, the CDR3 is TGTGCCAGCAGCCTACTAGCGGGGAGCACAGATACGCAGTATTTT.

The rearrangement uses TRBV7-8 and TRBJ2-7, with D perhaps assigned TRBD1 or TRBD2 (5 bases each). This CDR3 has 15 residues. In germline, CDR1 is SGHVS, CDR2 FQNEAQ. V lost 5 bases, J lost 3 bases, and 17 bases lay in between. The CDR3 region is CASSPFGAINYEQYF. CDR3 nucleotides: TGTGCCAGCAGCCCCTTCGGGGCGATAAACTACGAGCAGTACTTC.

V and J are TRBV28 and TRBJ1-4, with D possibly matching TRBD1 (6 bases). V dropped 11 bases and J dropped 8 bases, with 12 bases sitting between them. Germline V gene sequence: CDR1 MDHEN, CDR2 SYDVKM. This CDR3 region has 11 residues. DNA for the CDR3: TGTGCCTCCAGGGGAGAGGAAAAACTGTTTTTT. It codes for CASRGEEKLFF. The complete variable domain, with remaining parts taken from reference TRBV28 and TRBJ1-4, reads DVKVTQSSRYLVKRTGEKVFLECVQDMDHENMFWYRQDPGLGLRLIYFSYDVKMKEKGDIPEGYSVSREKKERFSLILESASTNQTSMYLCASRGEEKLFFGSGTQLSVL.

The CDR3 DNA reads TGTGCCAGTGGGAGAACGACAGGGGGGCAGCCCCAGCATTTT. As protein: CASGRTTGGQPQHF. This chain connects TRBV19 to TRBJ1-5; 9 nucleotides line up with TRBD1. V lost 8 bases to trimming and J lost 7 bases; unmatched junction nucleotides: 9. CDR3 length: 14 residues. The germline CDR1 and CDR2 sequences are LNHDA and SQIVND (reference sequence).

The chain is built from TRBV6-6 and TRBJ1-2; D not certain. V shed 5 bases and J shed 3 bases, with 10 bases lying between them. The CDR3 loop spans 13 amino acids. Germline assignment: CDR1 MNHNY and CDR2 SVGAGI (reference sequence). The CDR3 DNA reads as TGTGCCAGCAGTCAACGTCAGGACTATGGCTACACCTTC. It yields the protein CASSQRQDYGYTF.

The chain's CDR3 is CSVEETAGDTGFF. The CDR3 DNA follows: TGCAGCGTTGAAGAAACGGCAGGCGATACTGGGTTCTTC. The chain recombines TRBV29-1 with TRBJ2-1; D unresolved. The CDR3 loop spans 13 amino acids. Germline-derived CDR1 and CDR2 are SQVTM and ANQGSEA. V was clipped by 0 bases and J by 15 bases, with 18 bases between them.

This clone was detected once. This chain connects TRBV5-1 to TRBJ2-6; possibly TRBD1 for D (6 bases). Trimming cost V 4 bases and J 0 bases, with 11 bases left between them. The CDR3 has 16 residues. From germline, CDR1 is SGHRS and CDR2 YFSETQ. The CDR3 DNA is TGCGCCAGCAGCCCGGGACACCGCTCTGGGGCCAACGTCCTGACTTTC. It codes for CASSPGHRSGANVLTF.

Only one count was recorded for this clone. The chain carries TRBV11-2 and TRBJ2-1; 9 nucleotides agree with TRBD1. V shed 5 bases, J shed 0 bases, and the junction held 2 bases outside the gene matches. Germline CDR1 is SGHAT and CDR2 is FQNNGV. The CDR3 consists of 15 residues. The CDR3: CASSATGGSYNEQFF. CDR3 DNA sequence: TGTGCCAGCAGCGCGACAGGGGGCTCCTACAATGAGCAGTTCTTC. The whole variable domain, filled in from reference TRBV11-2 and TRBJ2-1, reads EAGVAQSPRYKIIEKRQSVAFWCNPISGHATLYWYQQILGQGPKLLIQFQNNGVVDDSQLPKDRFSAERLKGVDSTLKIQPAKLEDSAVYLCASSATGGSYNEQFFGPGTRLTVL.

V gene TRBV6-6 combines with J gene TRBJ1-1; unclear D gene. The germline V and J ends were trimmed by 0 bases and 5 bases, with 7 bases remaining between them. Germline CDR1 MNHNY, CDR2 SVGAGI (reference sequence). This CDR3 has 13 residues. This CDR3 is CASSYSLGTEAFF. For the CDR3, the DNA is TGTGCCAGCAGTTACTCGTTGGGGACTGAAGCTTTCTTT.

The chain has TRBV28 and TRBJ1-5; D is unclear. CDR3 length equals 12 residues. The ends were cut back, 7 bases at V and 7 bases at J, with 11 bases in the middle. Germline CDR1 and CDR2: MDHEN and SYDVKM. The chain's CDR3 is CASISGGQPQHF. CDR3 coding DNA: TGTGCCAGCATCTCCGGTGGCCAGCCCCAGCATTTT.

The chain couples TRBV19 to TRBJ1-1, with D maybe TRBD1 (6 bases). This CDR3 is 13 amino acids long. Trimming removed 9 bases at V and 4 bases at J, with 15 bases between. From germline, CDR1 is LNHDA and CDR2 SQIVND (reference sequence). The CDR3 spells CASRRGGGTEAFF. CDR3 nucleotide sequence: TGTGCCAGCCGTCGGGGGGGCGGCACTGAAGCTTTCTTT.

This clone was seen repeatedly, ten times or more. Within the sample, other DNA sequences also encode this same CDR3. The chain joins TRBV5-4 to TRBJ2-3, with 13 positions matching TRBD2. This CDR3 region has 16 residues. CDR1 and CDR2 from the germline V gene are SGHNT and YYREEE (reference sequence). The junction had 4 bases not matched to a gene; V was cut back by 4 bases and J by 2 bases. In nucleotides, the CDR3 is TGTGCCAGCAGCACCGGACTAGCGGGAGTCACAGATACGCAGTATTTT. Its translation: CASSTGLAGVTDTQYF.

This clone was recorded only once. In the same sample, other DNA sequences code for this CDR3. The chain is built from TRBV28 and TRBJ2-2; D is ambiguous. V lost 7 bases and J 1 base, leaving 4 bases between the germline ends. CDR3 size: 12 residues. Germline CDR1 and CDR2: MDHEN and SYDVKM. The CDR3: CASNRNTGELFF. The CDR3 DNA follows: TGTGCCAGCAACCGGAACACCGGGGAGCTGTTTTTT.

The chain couples TRBV10-3 to TRBJ2-3; D not certain. There are 13 residues in the CDR3. With 5 bases removed from V and 4 bases from J, the gap between germline ends came to 10 bases. The germline V gene has CDR1 ENHRY and CDR2 SYGVKD. The CDR3 DNA is TGTGCCATCAGTTTAAGGGCCCCAGATACGCAGTATTTT. It is translated as CAISLRAPDTQYF.